The table lists the clone carrying this T cell receptor (beta chain) with many counts. The data are from a study of T cells after yellow fever vaccination. The CDR3 consists of 13 residues. Looked up from germline, CDR1 is SGHKS and CDR2 is YYEKEE (reference sequence). V was cut by 4 bases and J by 0 bases, with 7 bases left in between. One entry per CDR3 protein results from TCRdb running MiXCR on the 5' RACE reads. The table records some 73,000 distinct CDR3 sequences, about 7.7% of them present only once. The origin of this receptor is a man aged 25 to 40 who received the YFV17D yellow fever vaccine. This chain uses TRBV5-5 with TRBJ1-1; D is unclear. The sequencing used CD8+ T cells sorted from PBMCs, collected on the day of the yellow fever booster vaccination. The CDR3 sequence is CASSPALNTEAFF. The CDR3 nucleotides read TGTGCCAGCAGCCCCGCCTTGAACACTGAAGCTTTCTTT.